The sample holds a few counts of the clone carrying this TCR beta chain. This entry comes from a study of response to subunit inactivated influenza vaccine. V lost 4 bases to trimming and J lost 2 bases; unmatched junction nucleotides: 5. The germline V gene has CDR1 SGHRS and CDR2 YFSETQ. The length of the CDR3 is 15 residues. A single record per CDR3 protein comes from TCRdb applying MiXCR to the RT-PCR reads. Among 500,000 to 550,000 distinct CDR3 sequences listed, approximately 7.7% were seen once. This chain connects TRBV5-1 to TRBJ2-1; TRBD2 matches at 8 bases. The sequencing used PBMCs from blood, collected less than 30 months after vaccination. The TCR comes from a man between 50 and 75 years old who received an inactivated influenza vaccine. The CDR3 region is CASSPGGLTYNEQFF. The DNA for the CDR3 is TGCGCCAGCAGCCCGGGGGGGCTTACCTACAATGAGCAGTTCTTC.